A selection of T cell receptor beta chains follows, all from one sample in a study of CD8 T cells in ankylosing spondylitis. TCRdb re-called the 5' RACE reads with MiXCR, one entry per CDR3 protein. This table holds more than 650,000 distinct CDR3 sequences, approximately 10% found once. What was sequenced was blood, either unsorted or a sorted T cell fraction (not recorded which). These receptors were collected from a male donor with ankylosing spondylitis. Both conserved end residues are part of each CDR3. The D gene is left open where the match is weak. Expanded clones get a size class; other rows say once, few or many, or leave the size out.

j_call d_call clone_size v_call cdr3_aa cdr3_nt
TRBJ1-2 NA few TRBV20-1 CSPPGEIYGYTF TGCAGTCCCCCCGGGGAAATCTATGGCTACACCTTC
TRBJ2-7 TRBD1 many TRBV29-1 CSAIFNRGTYYEQYF TGCAGCGCGATATTTAACAGGGGGACATACTACGAGCAGTACTTC
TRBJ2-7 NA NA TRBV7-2 CASSSQTGLYEQYF TGTGCCAGCAGCTCTCAGACAGGTCTCTACGAGCAGTACTTC
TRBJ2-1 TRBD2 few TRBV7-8 CASSKTSGGYNEQFF TGTGCCAGCAGCAAGACTAGCGGGGGCTACAATGAGCAGTTCTTC
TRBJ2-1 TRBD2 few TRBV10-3 CAISRTSGLPSSYNEQFF TGTGCCATCAGTCGGACTAGCGGCCTACCGAGCTCCTACAATGAGCAGTTCTTC
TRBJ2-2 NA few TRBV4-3 CASSQERAANTGELFF TGCGCCAGCAGCCAAGAAAGGGCCGCGAACACCGGGGAGCTGTTTTTT
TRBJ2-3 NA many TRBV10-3 CAISDGSRPSTDTQYF TGTGCCATCAGTGATGGATCACGACCTAGCACAGATACGCAGTATTTT
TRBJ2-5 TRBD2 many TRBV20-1 CSAREGLAGDQETQYF TGCAGTGCCAGAGAGGGGCTAGCGGGAGACCAAGAGACCCAGTACTTC
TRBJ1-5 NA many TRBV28 CASSLWRDQPQHF TGTGCCAGCAGTTTATGGAGAGATCAGCCCCAGCATTTT
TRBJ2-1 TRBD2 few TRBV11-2 CASSLPPGGIAGVVRNEQFF TGTGCCAGCAGCTTACCCCCCGGGGGAATAGCGGGAGTAGTACGCAATGAGCAGTTCTTC
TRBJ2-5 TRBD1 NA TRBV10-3 CAISWTGGLETQYF TGTGCCATCAGTTGGACAGGGGGCTTAGAGACCCAGTACTTC
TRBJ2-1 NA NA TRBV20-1 CSARDKEVGKSEQFF TGCAGTGCTAGAGATAAGGAGGTTGGGAAGTCTGAGCAGTTCTTC
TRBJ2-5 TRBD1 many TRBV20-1 CSAMTGDGSETQYF TGCAGTGCCATGACAGGGGACGGGTCAGAGACCCAGTACTTC
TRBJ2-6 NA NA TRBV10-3 CAISSTSGANVLTF TGTGCCATCAGTAGCACCTCTGGGGCCAACGTCCTGACTTTC
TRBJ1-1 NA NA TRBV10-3 CASGRSIVNTEAFF TGTGCCAGTGGACGGAGCATAGTGAACACTGAAGCTTTCTTT
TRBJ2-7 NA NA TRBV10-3 CAISESQVAGYEQYF TGTGCCATCAGTGAGTCTCAGGTCGCGGGATACGAGCAGTACTTC
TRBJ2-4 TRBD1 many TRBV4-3 CASSQSGTGETKNIQYF TGCGCCAGCAGCCAATCCGGGACAGGGGAAACCAAAAACATTCAGTACTTC
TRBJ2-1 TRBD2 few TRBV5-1 CASSKTSGVYNEQFF TGCGCCAGCAGTAAAACTAGCGGGGTATACAATGAGCAGTTCTTC
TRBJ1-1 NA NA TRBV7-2 CASSLAPGGYTEAFF TGTGCCAGCAGCTTAGCTCCTGGGGGCTACACTGAAGCTTTCTTT
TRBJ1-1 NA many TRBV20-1 CSAIGEALGNTEAFF TGCAGTGCTATTGGGGAAGCCTTAGGGAACACTGAAGCTTTCTTT
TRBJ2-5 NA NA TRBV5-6 CASSTARGGETQYF TGTGCCAGCAGCACCGCTAGGGGGGGGGAGACCCAGTACTTC
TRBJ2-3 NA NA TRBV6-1 CASRPWAAYRDTQYF TGTGCCAGCAGACCCTGGGCCGCATACCGGGATACGCAGTATTTT
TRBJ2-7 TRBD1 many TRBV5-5 CASSTPRTGVSYEQYF TGTGCCAGCAGCACACCTCGGACAGGGGTGTCCTACGAGCAGTACTTC
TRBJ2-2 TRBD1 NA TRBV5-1 CASSRTGITGELFF TGCGCCAGCAGCCGGACAGGGATCACCGGGGAGCTGTTTTTT
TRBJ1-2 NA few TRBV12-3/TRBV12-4 CASSTTVGGYTF TGTGCCAGCAGTACCACGGTGGGTGGCTACACCTTC
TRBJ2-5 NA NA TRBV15 CATKKGQAAGTQYF TGTGCCACCAAAAAGGGGCAGGCCGCTGGGACCCAGTACTTC
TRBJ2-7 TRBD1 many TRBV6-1 CASNNRDRGSYEQYF TGTGCCAGCAACAACCGGGACAGGGGATCCTACGAGCAGTACTTC
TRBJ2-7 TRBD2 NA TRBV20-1 CSAQTLAGGVYEQYF TGCAGTGCCCAGACCTTAGCGGGGGGGGTTTACGAGCAGTACTTC
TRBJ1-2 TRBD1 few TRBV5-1 CASSIPTGTGSGYTF TGCGCCAGCAGCATACCGACCGGGACAGGTTCCGGCTACACCTTC
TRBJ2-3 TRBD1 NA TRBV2 CASTWTGVTDTQYF TGTGCCAGCACCTGGACAGGGGTGACAGATACGCAGTATTTT
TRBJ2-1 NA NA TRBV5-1 CASSAGALGGEQFF TGCGCCAGCAGCGCAGGGGCGTTGGGGGGTGAGCAGTTCTTC
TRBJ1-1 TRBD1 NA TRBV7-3 CASSDTGGRTEAFF TGTGCCAGCAGCGACACAGGGGGGCGGACTGAAGCTTTCTTT
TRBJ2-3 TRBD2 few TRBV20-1 CSARLAGAWDTQYF TGCAGTGCTAGACTAGCGGGGGCCTGGGATACGCAGTATTTT
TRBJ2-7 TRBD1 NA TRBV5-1 CASSLLTGVTSSYEQYF TGCGCCAGCAGCTTATTGACAGGGGTGACGAGCTCCTACGAGCAGTACTTC
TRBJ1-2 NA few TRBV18 CASSPGLQDGYTF TGTGCCAGCTCACCGGGGCTCCAGGATGGCTACACCTTC
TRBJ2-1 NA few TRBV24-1 CATTGPGRGSYNEQFF TGTGCCACCACAGGACCGGGACGGGGCTCCTACAATGAGCAGTTCTTC